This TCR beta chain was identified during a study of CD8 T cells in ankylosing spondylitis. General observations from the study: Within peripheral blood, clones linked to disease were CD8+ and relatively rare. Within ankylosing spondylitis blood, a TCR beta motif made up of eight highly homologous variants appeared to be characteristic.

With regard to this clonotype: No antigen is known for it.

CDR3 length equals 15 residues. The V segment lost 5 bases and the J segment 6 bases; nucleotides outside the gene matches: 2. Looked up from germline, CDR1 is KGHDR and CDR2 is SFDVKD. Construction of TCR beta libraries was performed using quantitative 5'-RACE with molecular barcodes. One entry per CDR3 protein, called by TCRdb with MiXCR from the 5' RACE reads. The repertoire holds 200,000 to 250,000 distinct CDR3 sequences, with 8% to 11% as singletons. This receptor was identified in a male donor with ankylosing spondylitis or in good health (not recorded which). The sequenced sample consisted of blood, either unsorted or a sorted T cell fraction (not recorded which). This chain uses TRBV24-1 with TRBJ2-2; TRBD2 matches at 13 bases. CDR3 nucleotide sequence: TGTGCCACCAGTGCTGGGACTAGCGGGGCCGGGGAGCTGTTTTTT. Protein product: CATSAGTSGAGELFF.